This entry lists 10 T cell receptor beta chains sequenced from one sample in a study of cytomegalovirus exposure and HLA in healthy donors. Some clones are missing from TCRdb's copy, which holds only in-frame ones; the method was immunoSEQ multiplex PCR. The table records about 140,000 clones, about 91% of them present only once. The sequenced sample was PBMCs. The receptors originated from a man aged 18 to 30 in good health and CMV-seropositive.

The chain uses TRBV13 and TRBJ2-1; D not resolved. In germline, CDR1 is PRHDT, CDR2 FYEKMQ (reference sequence). Between the trimmed V and J ends, which lost 7 bases and 6 bases, there was a span of 10 bases. This CDR3 has 12 residues. The CDR3 protein is CASNLLGNEQFF. In DNA form, the CDR3 reads TGTGCCAGCAACCTGCTAGGCAATGAGCAGTTCTTC. The full variable domain, its missing parts supplied by reference TRBV13 and TRBJ2-1, is AAGVIQSPRHLIKEKRETATLKCYPIPRHDTVYWYQQGPGQDPQFLISFYEKMQSDKGSIPDRFSAQQFSDYHSELNMSSLELGDSALYFCASNLLGNEQFFGPGTRLTVL.

V gene TRBV10-3 combines with J gene TRBJ2-1; 8 bases are a match to TRBD2. The germline V gene has CDR1 ENHRY and CDR2 SYGVKD. The CDR3 has 20 amino acids. The V and J ends lost 0 bases and 0 bases, in that order; junction bases with no gene match: 13. The CDR3 coding sequence is TGTGCCATCAGTGAGTCGATTTATAGCGGGAAATCCTTCTCCTACAATGAGCAGTTCTTC. As protein: CAISESIYSGKSFSYNEQFF.

This chain uses TRBV7-9 with TRBJ1-4; 7 nucleotides align to TRBD1. From germline, CDR1 is SEHNR and CDR2 FQNEAQ (reference sequence). There are 16 residues in the CDR3. Trimming removed 5 bases from V and 5 bases from J; junction bases left unmatched: 11. CDR3: CASSLRGGQRNEKLFF. The CDR3 region has the DNA TGTGCCAGCAGCCTCCGGGGGGGACAGAGAAATGAAAAACTGTTTTTT.

This clone has a handful of counts. The chain is built from TRBV5-1 and TRBJ1-5; D perhaps matches TRBD1 (5 bases). The germline gives CDR1 SGHRS, CDR2 YFSETQ. Trimming stripped 1 base from V and 3 bases from J, with 11 bases between. The CDR3 contains 15 residues. As DNA, the CDR3 is TGCGCCAGCAGCTTGAAGGCAGGGAACAATCAGCCCCAGCATTTT. It encodes CASSLKAGNNQPQHF.

The chain joins TRBV5-4 to TRBJ1-2; maybe TRBD1 (5 bases). The V end lost 4 bases, the J end lost 5 bases, and 15 bases lay between the germline ends. Germline V gene sequence: CDR1 SGHNT, CDR2 YYREEE (reference sequence). The CDR3 covers 14 residues. In DNA, the CDR3 is TGTGCCAGCAGCGGGGGAGGTGCCTGGTATGGCTACACCTTC. Translated, it gives CASSGGGAWYGYTF. The full variable domain, in which reference TRBV5-4 and TRBJ1-2 provide the parts outside the CDR3, is ETGVTQSPTHLIKTRGQQVTLRCSSQSGHNTVSWYQQALGQGPQFIFQYYREEENGRGNFPPRFSGLQFPNYSSELNVNALELDDSALYLCASSGGGAWYGYTFGSGTRLTVV.

The chain has TRBV14 and TRBJ1-6; no reliable D call. CDR1 is SGHDN, CDR2 FVKESK, per germline. The CDR3 runs to 16 residues. The V and J ends lost 4 bases and 4 bases respectively, with 14 bases between them. This CDR3 reads CASSPPNRGYNSPLHF. CDR3 nucleotides: TGTGCCAGCAGCCCCCCAAATAGAGGGTATAATTCACCCCTCCACTTT.

This chain connects TRBV18 to TRBJ1-1, with 9 bases matching TRBD1. Germline-derived CDR1 and CDR2 are KGHSH and LQKENI. With 7 bases clipped from V and 3 bases from J, the junction kept 6 bases outside the gene matches. The CDR3 runs to 14 residues. The CDR3 DNA reads as TGTGCCAGCTTAGTGACAGGGGGGGACACTGAAGCTTTCTTT. It yields the protein CASLVTGGDTEAFF.

This clone was seen a single time. The chain combines TRBV7-9 with TRBJ2-1; D is unresolved. V was shortened by 3 bases and J by 9 bases, with 3 bases between the two germline ends. Germline V gene data show CDR1 as SEHNR and CDR2 as FQNEAQ (reference sequence). This CDR3 has 10 residues. As DNA, the CDR3 is TGTGCCAGCAGCTTGAGTGAGCAGTTCTTC. Translation: CASSLSEQFF.

The chain joins TRBV9 to TRBJ2-1; D may be TRBD2 (6 bases). This CDR3 is built from 15 residues. The germline gives CDR1 SGDLS, CDR2 YYNGEE. V was clipped by 7 bases and J by 0 bases, with 14 bases between them. Here the CDR3 DNA reads TGTGCCAGCCGCCGGGACTCCAACTCCTACAATGAGCAGTTCTTC. It is translated as CASRRDSNSYNEQFF. Together with reference TRBV9 and TRBJ2-1, the CDR3 gives the full variable domain: DSGVTQTPKHLITATGQRVTLRCSPRSGDLSVYWYQQSLDQGLQFLIQYYNGEERAKGNILERFSAQQFPDLHSELNLSSLELGDSALYFCASRRDSNSYNEQFFGPGTRLTVL.

This clone was counted only a few times. This chain joins TRBV2 and TRBJ1-5; D is unclear. Germline CDR1 is SNHLY and CDR2 is FYNNEI. The CDR3 length is 12 residues. Trimming removed 6 bases from V and 1 base from J, with 4 bases in between. CDR3 DNA: TGTGCCAGCAGCGCGAGCAATCAGCCCCAGCATTTT. Its protein is CASSASNQPQHF.